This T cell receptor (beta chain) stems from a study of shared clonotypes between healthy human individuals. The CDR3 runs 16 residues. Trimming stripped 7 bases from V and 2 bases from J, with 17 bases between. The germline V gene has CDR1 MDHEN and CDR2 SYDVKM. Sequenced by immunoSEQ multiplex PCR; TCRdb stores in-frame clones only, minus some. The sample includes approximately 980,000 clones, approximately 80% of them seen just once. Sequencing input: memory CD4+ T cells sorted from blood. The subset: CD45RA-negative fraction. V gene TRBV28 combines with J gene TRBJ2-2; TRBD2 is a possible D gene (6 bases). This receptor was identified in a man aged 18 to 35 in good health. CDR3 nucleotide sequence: TGTGCCAGCACTAACCCGGCGGGGCGCAACACCGGGGAGCTGTTTTTT. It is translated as CASTNPAGRNTGELFF. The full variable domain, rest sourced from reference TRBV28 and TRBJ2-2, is DVKVTQSSRYLVKRTGEKVFLECVQDMDHENMFWYRQDPGLGLRLIYFSYDVKMKEKGDIPEGYSVSREKKERFSLILESASTNQTSMYLCASTNPAGRNTGELFFGEGSRLTVL.